What follows are 30 T cell receptor beta chains derived from one specimen sequenced in a study of cytomegalovirus exposure and HLA in healthy donors. PCR involved 60 Vbeta and 13 Jbeta primers. The data were produced by immunoSEQ multiplex PCR, yet TCRdb's version contains in-frame clones alone and is incomplete. The sample has about 240,000 clones; over 80% are singletons. The sample consisted of PBMCs. These receptors came from a woman aged 40 to 50 in good health and CMV-seropositive.

On this clone itself: In the same sample, other DNA sequences code for this CDR3. The chain's CDR3 is CASSLGGGETQYF. The CDR3 DNA is TGCGCCAGCAGCTTGGGGGGAGGAGAGACCCAGTACTTC. The chain is built from TRBV5-1 and TRBJ2-5, with TRBD2 as a possible D gene (6 bases). CDR1 is SGHRS, CDR2 YFSETQ, per germline. V lost 0 bases, J lost 4 bases, and 7 bases lay in between. This CDR3 contains 13 residues.

This sequence joins TRBV9 and TRBJ2-7; D perhaps matches TRBD2 (6 bases). The CDR3 is 13 amino acids. Germline V gene lookup returns CDR1 SGDLS and CDR2 YYNGEE. Between the trimmed V and J ends, which lost 0 bases and 3 bases, there was a span of 7 bases. The CDR3 DNA sequence: TGTGCCAGCAGCGTAGTGGGGGGCTACGAGCAGTACTTC. Translated: CASSVVGGYEQYF.

The chain joins TRBV5-1 to TRBJ2-6; tentatively, D is TRBD2 (5 bases). Trimming removed 0 bases at V and 3 bases at J, with 13 bases between. The CDR3 runs 17 residues. Per germline, CDR1 SGHRS and CDR2 YFSETQ. CDR3 DNA: TGCGCCAGCAGCTTGGGAGCAGGACTTGGTGGGGCCAACGTCCTGACTTTC. This translates into CASSLGAGLGGANVLTF.

The chain joins TRBV7-2 to TRBJ2-5, with TRBD2 matching over 11 bases. The CDR3 covers 18 residues. Germline assignment: CDR1 SGHTA and CDR2 FQGNSA. V shed 6 bases and J 5 bases; nucleotides not matched to a gene: 17. The CDR3 protein is CASSSPSGRNIPQETQYF. The CDR3 DNA sequence: TGTGCCAGCAGTTCACCTAGCGGGAGGAATATCCCGCAGGAGACCCAGTACTTC.

This chain connects TRBV15 to TRBJ1-4, with 9 bases matching TRBD1. V shed 0 bases, J shed 7 bases, and the junction held 9 bases outside the gene matches. This CDR3 has 17 amino acids. From germline, CDR1 is LNHNV and CDR2 YYDKDF (reference sequence). The CDR3 protein is CATSRDLGQGWGEKLFF. In DNA form, the CDR3 reads TGTGCCACCAGCAGAGATTTGGGACAGGGTTGGGGTGAAAAACTGTTTTTT.

This chain connects TRBV30 to TRBJ2-5; D may be TRBD2 (6 bases). The CDR3 extends over 12 amino acids. Germline CDR1 GTSNPN, CDR2 SVGIG (reference sequence). V lost 3 bases, J lost 5 bases, and 10 bases lay in between. CDR3 in DNA: TGTGCCTGGAGCGGGGGAAAGGAGACCCAGTACTTC. As protein: CAWSGGKETQYF.

This clone showed up just a few times. The chain uses TRBV11-3 and TRBJ2-3, with 8 bases that match TRBD1. The germline V gene encodes CDR1 SGHNT and CDR2 YENEEA. This CDR3 has 15 residues. With V trimmed by 5 bases and J by 4 bases, 8 bases remained unmatched. In nucleotides, the CDR3 is TGTGCCAGCAGCAGACGGACAGGGACCTCAGATACGCAGTATTTT. Amino acid sequence: CASSRRTGTSDTQYF.

As concerns this clone: Other nucleotide sequences in the sample specify the same CDR3. V gene TRBV2 combines with J gene TRBJ1-2; D might be TRBD1 (6 bases). Per germline, CDR1 SNHLY and CDR2 FYNNEI. This CDR3 is 14 amino acids long. V lost 1 base and J 4 bases, leaving 10 bases between the germline ends. The CDR3 DNA reads TGTGCCAGCAGTGAAGTCAGGGGAAGCTATGGCTACACCTTC. Residues: CASSEVRGSYGYTF.

The rearrangement joins TRBV6-5 to TRBJ2-1; D uncertain. The CDR3 is 13 amino acids. V lost 6 bases, J lost 8 bases, and 14 bases lay in between. Germline loops: CDR1 MNHEY, CDR2 SVGAGI. CDR3 residues: CASRPTSRDEQFF. In nucleotides, the CDR3 is TGTGCCAGCAGGCCCACCTCCCGGGATGAGCAGTTCTTC.

The chain uses TRBV30 and TRBJ1-5, with no clear D. The V end was cut by 2 bases, the J end by 2 bases, with 10 bases between. The V gene's germline CDR1 is GTSNPN and CDR2 SVGIG (reference sequence). This CDR3 spans 14 amino acids. The CDR3 spells CAWSLGSGNQPQHF. The DNA for the CDR3 is TGTGCCTGGAGTCTCGGGTCAGGCAATCAGCCCCAGCATTTT.

The chain links TRBV27 to TRBJ2-5, with D possibly TRBD1 on 6 matching bases. Germline-derived CDR1 and CDR2 are MNHEY and SMNVEV (reference sequence). The CDR3 length is 14 residues. V shed 5 bases and J shed 2 bases, with 12 bases lying between them. CDR3 nucleotides: TGTGCCAGCAGTGGGTGGGACACGCAAGAGACCCAGTACTTC. This sequence encodes CASSGWDTQETQYF.

The chain employs TRBV5-6 and TRBJ2-3, with TRBD1 matching 9 bases. With V trimmed by 5 bases and J by 5 bases, 9 bases remained unmatched. The CDR3 is made up of 15 amino acids. Germline assignment: CDR1 SGHDT and CDR2 YYEEEE. The CDR3 loop is CASRSRTGVKDTQYF. The DNA of the CDR3 is TGTGCCAGCAGATCTCGGACAGGGGTGAAAGATACGCAGTATTTT.

V gene TRBV4-1 combines with J gene TRBJ2-7; 11 nucleotides match TRBD2. This CDR3 has 17 residues. V dropped 1 base and J dropped 4; count of bases not matched to a gene: 9. Germline V lookup: CDR1 MGHRA, CDR2 YSYEKL. This CDR3 is CASSQVRTSGLGYEQYF. The CDR3 bases are TGCGCCAGCAGCCAAGTTCGGACTAGCGGGTTAGGGTACGAGCAGTACTTC.

This clone was seen just once. The V call is TRBV18, the J call TRBJ2-1, with TRBD1 matching 8 bases. CDR1 KGHSH and CDR2 LQKENI come from the germline V gene. The J segment lost 8 bases and the V segment lost 3 bases, leaving 9 bases of the junction unmatched. The CDR3 loop spans 15 amino acids. CDR3 sequence reads: CASSPRAGGVYEQFF. The CDR3 DNA sequence: TGTGCCAGCTCACCCAGAGCAGGGGGCGTATATGAGCAGTTCTTC.

This sequence joins TRBV7-9 and TRBJ1-1, with D possibly TRBD1 on 6 matching bases. The CDR3 covers 12 residues. Trimming removed 2 bases at V and 11 bases at J, with 12 bases between. In germline, CDR1 is SEHNR, CDR2 FQNEAQ (reference sequence). The CDR3 region is CASSLTGRGAFF. The DNA for the CDR3 is TGTGCCAGCAGCTTAACGGGCAGGGGCGCTTTCTTT.

The table lists this clone with a count of one. The J gene is TRBJ1-2, the V gene TRBV5-6; TRBD1 aligns across 7 bases. Trimming removed 0 bases from V and 7 bases from J; junction bases left unmatched: 6. In germline, CDR1 is SGHDT, CDR2 YYEEEE. The CDR3 consists of 14 residues. CDR3 sequence reads: CASSLVTGAVGYTF. The CDR3 DNA is TGTGCCAGCAGCTTGGTTACAGGGGCGGTTGGCTACACCTTC. Full variable domain (remainder filled in from reference TRBV5-6 and TRBJ1-2): DAGVTQSPTHLIKTRGQQVTLRCSPKSGHDTVSWYQQALGQGPQFIFQYYEEEERQRGNFPDRFSGHQFPNYSSELNVNALLLGDSALYLCASSLVTGAVGYTFGSGTRLTVV.

The chain links TRBV6-6 to TRBJ2-6; D unclear. Trimming stripped 4 bases from V and 0 bases from J, with 10 bases between. This CDR3 is 16 amino acids long. Germline CDR1 reads MNHNY; CDR2 reads SVGAGI (reference sequence). The CDR3, as DNA: TGTGCCAGCAGTTTATCAGGATTCTCTGGGGCCAACGTCCTGACTTTC. It translates to CASSLSGFSGANVLTF.

The chain recombines TRBV5-4 with TRBJ2-4; 10 positions agree with TRBD1. The junction had 6 bases not matched to a gene; V was cut back by 4 bases and J by 8 bases. Germline CDR1 is SGHNT and CDR2 is YYREEE (reference sequence). The CDR3 length is 14 residues. CDR3 protein: CASSNLGQGDIQYF. CDR3 in DNA: TGTGCCAGCAGCAACCTCGGACAGGGGGACATTCAGTACTTC.

The chain couples TRBV4-2 to TRBJ1-2; a weak D match, TRBD1 (5 bases). Trimming shortened V by 0 bases and J by 7 bases, and 9 bases separated the two germline ends. This CDR3 region has 13 residues. Germline V gene data show CDR1 as LGHNA and CDR2 as YNFKEQ. The CDR3 nucleotides read TGTGCCAGCAGCCAAGATCCCAGGGCTGGCTACACCTTC. It codes for CASSQDPRAGYTF.

The chain couples TRBV11-2 to TRBJ2-7, with 9 bases aligning to TRBD2. Germline assignment: CDR1 SGHAT and CDR2 FQNNGV. The CDR3 is 13 amino acids. With V trimmed by 5 bases and J by 4 bases, 3 bases remained unmatched. CDR3 in amino acids: CASSPGLAYEQYF. The CDR3 nucleotides are TGTGCCAGCAGCCCCGGACTAGCGTACGAGCAGTACTTC. The variable domain in full, with the rest retrieved from reference TRBV11-2 and TRBJ2-7, is EAGVAQSPRYKIIEKRQSVAFWCNPISGHATLYWYQQILGQGPKLLIQFQNNGVVDDSQLPKDRFSAERLKGVDSTLKIQPAKLEDSAVYLCASSPGLAYEQYFGPGTRLTVT.

The chain is built from TRBV7-2 and TRBJ1-2; 8 positions agree with TRBD1. The germline CDR1 and CDR2 sequences are SGHTA and FQGNSA. This CDR3 has 17 residues. V gave up 2 bases and J gave up 2 bases; unmatched junction bases: 10. The CDR3 DNA sequence: TGTGCCAGCAGCTTATCGGGTGGGACAGGAGCAAACTATGGCTACACCTTC. Translated: CASSLSGGTGANYGYTF.

V is TRBV7-2 and J is TRBJ2-3, with 10 bases fitting TRBD2. V was pared by 2 bases and J by 4 bases, with 15 bases of the junction left unmatched. The CDR3 contains 19 residues. The germline V gene has CDR1 SGHTA and CDR2 FQGNSA. CDR3 protein: CASSLTALASGRRADTQYF. CDR3 nucleotides: TGTGCCAGCAGCTTAACTGCGCTGGCTAGCGGGAGACGGGCAGATACGCAGTATTTT.

The V and J genes are TRBV10-3 and TRBJ2-5; the D gene is possibly TRBD2 (5 bases). From germline, CDR1 is ENHRY and CDR2 SYGVKD. Trimming removed 1 base at V and 3 bases at J, with 6 bases between. The length of the CDR3 is 13 residues. The CDR3, as DNA: TGTGCCATCAGTGAGTGGGGAGAAGAGACCCAGTACTTC. As protein: CAISEWGEETQYF.

The rearrangement uses TRBV4-3 and TRBJ1-1, with 9 bases that match TRBD1. In germline, CDR1 is LGHNA, CDR2 YSLEER. This CDR3 spans 15 amino acids. The V gene end was trimmed by 0 bases and the J gene end by 4 bases; junction bases not matched to a gene: 3. The CDR3 spells CASSQDGQGSTEAFF. In DNA form, the CDR3 reads TGCGCCAGCAGCCAAGACGGACAGGGGTCCACTGAAGCTTTCTTT.

The chain carries TRBV19 and TRBJ2-5; 10 nucleotides align to TRBD2. Germline V gene sequence: CDR1 LNHDA, CDR2 SQIVND (reference sequence). V trimming: 5 bases; J trimming: 5 bases; junction bases outside the gene matches: 8. The CDR3 loop spans 15 amino acids. The DNA of the CDR3 is TGTGCCAGTAGTGGGCTAGCGGGAGTTGGGGAGACCCAGTACTTC. Amino acids: CASSGLAGVGETQYF.

The chain links TRBV7-9 to TRBJ1-2, with a tentative D call TRBD1 (6 bases). CDR3 length equals 15 residues. Per the germline V gene, CDR1 is SEHNR and CDR2 is FQNEAQ (reference sequence). Deletions cut 5 bases from V and 8 bases from J, with 21 bases between. The CDR3 sequence is CASSQGPGYGGGYTF. As DNA, the CDR3 is TGTGCCAGCAGCCAGGGGCCGGGATACGGCGGAGGCTACACCTTC.

This chain uses TRBV9 with TRBJ1-2, with 8 positions matching TRBD1. The V gene end was trimmed by 2 bases and the J gene end by 7 bases; junction bases not matched to a gene: 7. Germline V gives CDR1 SGDLS, CDR2 YYNGEE. CDR3 length: 14 amino acids. The chain's CDR3 is CASSVFITGGGYTF. The CDR3 DNA reads TGTGCCAGCAGCGTTTTCATCACAGGGGGTGGCTACACCTTC.

This sequence joins TRBV9 and TRBJ2-5; 8 positions match TRBD1. The CDR3 consists of 15 residues. Germline values: CDR1 SGDLS, CDR2 YYNGEE. Germline trimming cut 4 bases from V and 2 bases from J; bases unmatched to any gene: 7. CDR3 sequence reads: CASSPRTGRQETQYF. As DNA, the CDR3 is TGTGCCAGCAGCCCCCGGACAGGGAGACAAGAGACCCAGTACTTC.

This rearrangement joins TRBV9 to TRBJ2-1, with no clear D. Germline loops: CDR1 SGDLS, CDR2 YYNGEE. V gave up 0 bases and J gave up 8 bases, with 3 bases separating them. The CDR3 covers 11 residues. CDR3 sequence: CASSVGDEQFF. DNA of the CDR3: TGTGCCAGCAGCGTAGGAGATGAGCAGTTCTTC.

CDR3 region: CASSDYPSVAGGRGTGELFF. DNA of the CDR3: TGTGCCAGCAGTGACTACCCCTCTGTGGCGGGGGGGCGGGGCACCGGGGAGCTGTTTTTT. This sequence joins TRBV6-4 and TRBJ2-2, with 9 bases matching TRBD2. Trimming at V came to 1 base and at J to 4 bases, leaving 16 bases not matched to a gene. This CDR3 has 20 amino acids. Germline CDR1 reads MRHNA; CDR2 reads SNTAGT.